This TCR beta chain emerged from a study of blood T cells in healthy people across ages. The study's findings and limits: Long-lived donors exceeded aged donors in naive CD4+ cells and diversity. Significant beta diversity loss was already apparent by age approximately 38, declining roughly linearly.

Through a sample-barcoded 5' primer and a J-beta primer mix, a second PCR was run for about 6 to 11 cycles. A tag from a template-switch adaptor with 12 random nucleotides marked each cDNA molecule. A single record per CDR3 protein comes from TCRdb applying MiXCR to the 5' RACE reads. The sample holds roughly 1,500,000 distinct CDR3 sequences, 40% to 50% seen once. Note on this clonotype: No antigen is known for it.

Germline values: CDR1 LGHDT, CDR2 YNNKEL (reference sequence). Trimming pared 0 bases from V and 0 bases from J, leaving 15 bases between. The CDR3 has 18 amino acids. Sequences were obtained from blood. The clonotype comes from a woman between 18 and 29 years old in good health. The chain links TRBV3-1 to TRBJ1-3; possibly TRBD1 for D (6 bases). The CDR3: CASSQDPTGHGSGNTIYF. The CDR3 DNA follows: TGTGCCAGCAGCCAAGACCCTACAGGGCACGGCTCTGGAAACACCATATATTTT.